The 26 T cell receptor beta chains listed next were all sequenced from one sample in a study of blood T cell repertoires in COVID-19. Produced via immunoSEQ multiplex PCR; TCRdb's table is partial and in-frame only. The sample contains approximately 200,000 clones, around 90% of which appear only once. Sequencing was performed on PBMCs or T cells enriched from blood (not recorded which). These receptors were obtained from a woman in her 30s who had recovered from COVID-19.

This clone appeared a few times. V and J are TRBV6-2 or TRBV6-3 and TRBJ1-2, with D hard to call. CDR1 and CDR2 from the germline V gene are MNHEY and SVGEGT. This CDR3 is 11 amino acids long. V was cut by 6 bases and J by 8 bases, with 10 bases left in between. The CDR3 coding sequence is TGTGCCAGCAGCGCCACTAAGGGCTACACCTTC. This translates into CASSATKGYTF.

This sequence joins TRBV11-2 and TRBJ1-4, with 10 bases lining up with TRBD1. The CDR3 totals 16 residues. Trimming cost V 4 bases and J 7 bases; bases outside gene matches: 9. Germline CDR1 SGHAT, CDR2 FQNNGV. CDR3 sequence reads: CASSSTGGAHFEKLFF. In nucleotides, the CDR3 is TGTGCCAGCAGCTCGACAGGGGGCGCCCATTTTGAAAAACTGTTTTTT.

The chain couples TRBV9 to TRBJ1-1; D is unclear. The CDR3 has 13 residues. Germline V CDR1 and CDR2: SGDLS, YYNGEE. The V end was cut by 6 bases, the J end by 0 bases, with 9 bases between. The CDR3: CASTGVLNTEAFF. CDR3 DNA: TGTGCCAGCACCGGGGTCTTGAACACTGAAGCTTTCTTT.

The chain is built from TRBV5-8 and TRBJ2-6; D gene uncertain. Deletions cut 5 bases from V and 1 base from J, with 10 bases between. This CDR3 spans 15 amino acids. From germline, CDR1 is SGHTS and CDR2 YDEGEE. CDR3 region: CASRWAPSGANVLTF. The DNA of the CDR3 is TGTGCCAGCAGGTGGGCGCCGTCTGGGGCCAACGTCCTGACTTTC.

This clone was detected a few times. This chain's CDR3 is CASSMTGLAYEQYF. CDR3 bases: TGTGCCAGTAGTATGACAGGGTTGGCCTACGAGCAGTACTTC. This rearrangement joins TRBV19 to TRBJ2-7; TRBD1 aligns across 7 bases. This CDR3 region has 14 residues. V dropped 3 bases and J dropped 2; count of bases not matched to a gene: 4. Germline CDR1 is LNHDA and CDR2 is SQIVND (reference sequence).

This clone turned up a few times. This sequence joins TRBV11-2 and TRBJ1-6; D possibly corresponds to TRBD1 (6 bases). This CDR3 has 15 residues. V was cut by 5 bases and J by 9 bases, with 17 bases left in between. CDR1 SGHAT and CDR2 FQNNGV come from the germline V gene. This CDR3 is CASSDLTGRGSPLHF. The CDR3 region has the DNA TGTGCCAGCAGCGACCTCACAGGGCGAGGTTCACCCCTCCACTTT.

V gene TRBV9 combines with J gene TRBJ2-1; 9 bases are a match to TRBD2. V lost 0 bases to trimming and J lost 7 bases; unmatched junction nucleotides: 2. The CDR3 is 14 amino acids. Per germline, CDR1 SGDLS and CDR2 YYNGEE. This chain's CDR3 is CASSVGGGVNEQFF. CDR3 DNA sequence: TGTGCCAGCAGCGTAGGCGGGGGGGTAAATGAGCAGTTCTTC.

J is TRBJ1-5 and V is TRBV7-2; the match to TRBD1 covers 7 bases. V lost 6 bases and J lost 9; bases outside the gene matches: 5. Germline-derived CDR1 and CDR2 are SGHTA and FQGNSA. CDR3 length: 12 residues. The CDR3 DNA sequence: TGTGCCAGCAGTTACCAGGGGGGGCCCCAGCATTTT. Translation gives CASSYQGGPQHF.

The rearrangement joins TRBV7-2 to TRBJ2-1, with D perhaps TRBD1 (6 bases). V lost 5 bases and J lost 1, with 9 bases in between. This CDR3 spans 14 amino acids. Germline loops: CDR1 SGHTA, CDR2 FQGNSA. As DNA, the CDR3 is TGTGCCAGCAGCCCGGACAGTTCCTACAATGAGCAGTTCTTC. This translates into CASSPDSSYNEQFF. Full variable domain (missing parts from reference TRBV7-2 and TRBJ2-1): GAGVSQSPSNKVTEKGKDVELRCDPISGHTALYWYRQSLGQGLEFLIYFQGNSAPDKSGLPSDRFSAERTGGSVSTLTIQRTQQEDSAVYLCASSPDSSYNEQFFGPGTRLTVL.

This chain connects TRBV28 to TRBJ1-1; D is perhaps TRBD1 (6 bases). The CDR3 is 14 residues long. CDR1 and CDR2 (germline): MDHEN, SYDVKM. V was shortened by 6 bases and J by 6 bases, with 17 bases between the two germline ends. DNA for the CDR3: TGTGCCAGCAGCCTCAGACGGGGGGGCCCTGAAGCTTTCTTT. It translates to CASSLRRGGPEAFF.

This clone was found once. This chain uses TRBV5-6 with TRBJ1-2, with D uncertain. Trimming took off 3 bases at V and 10 bases at J, with 13 bases between the two ends. Germline CDR1 reads SGHDT; CDR2 reads YYEEEE. The CDR3 extends over 12 amino acids. The CDR3 DNA follows: TGTGCCAGCAGCTCTGTACACCTGCCCTACACCTTC. Translation: CASSSVHLPYTF.

The chain combines TRBV4-3 with TRBJ2-5; 10 bases agree with TRBD1. The CDR3 extends over 15 amino acids. With 0 bases clipped from V and 5 bases from J, the junction kept 3 bases outside the gene matches. Per germline, CDR1 LGHNA and CDR2 YSLEER. The CDR3 sequence: CASSQEGTGVETQYF. In DNA, the CDR3 is TGCGCCAGCAGCCAAGAGGGGACAGGGGTCGAGACCCAGTACTTC.

The chain recombines TRBV20-1 with TRBJ1-2; 7 bases are shared with TRBD1. CDR1 DFQATT and CDR2 SNEGSKA come from the germline V gene (reference sequence). After removal of 3 bases from V and 2 bases from J, the junction contained 6 bases not matched to a gene. The CDR3 consists of 14 residues. This CDR3 reads CSASRQGVNYGYTF. The CDR3 DNA reads TGCAGTGCTAGTCGCCAGGGGGTCAACTATGGCTACACCTTC.

The V gene is TRBV5-1, the J gene TRBJ1-6, with D perhaps TRBD1 (5 bases). Germline assignment: CDR1 SGHRS and CDR2 YFSETQ. Trimming took 0 bases from V and 9 from J, leaving 13 bases between them. This CDR3 is 15 amino acids long. The CDR3 loop is CASSLAGQGLSPLHF. The CDR3, as DNA: TGCGCCAGCAGCTTGGCGGGGCAGGGACTTTCACCCCTCCACTTT. Based on the CDR3 plus reference TRBV5-1 and TRBJ1-6, the full variable domain is KAGVTQTPRYLIKTRGQQVTLSCSPISGHRSVSWYQQTPGQGLQFLFEYFSETQRNKGNFPGRFSGRQFSNSRSEMNVSTLELGDSALYLCASSLAGQGLSPLHFGNGTRLTVT.

The chain links TRBV19 to TRBJ1-1; D not certain. CDR1 is LNHDA and CDR2 is SQIVND in the germline V gene (reference sequence). V was trimmed by 3 bases and J by 0 bases, leaving 5 bases between them. The CDR3 covers 13 residues. Written as DNA, the CDR3 is TGTGCCAGTAGTATGAGGTTGAACACTGAAGCTTTCTTT. Translation: CASSMRLNTEAFF.

The chain uses TRBV12-5 and TRBJ1-5; D gene ambiguous. Trimming took off 4 bases at V and 6 bases at J, with 10 bases between the two ends. CDR3 size: 13 residues. CDR1 is LGHNT and CDR2 is FRNRAP in the germline V gene. This CDR3 is CASGSRTFQPQHF. The CDR3 DNA is TGTGCTAGTGGTTCCCGGACTTTTCAGCCCCAGCATTTT.

The rearrangement joins TRBV2 to TRBJ1-2; D ambiguous. The CDR3 totals 11 residues. V was cut by 7 bases and J by 7 bases, with 10 bases left in between. CDR1 is SNHLY, CDR2 FYNNEI, per germline. CDR3: CASTSRGGYTF. The CDR3 DNA reads TGTGCCAGCACTTCTCGAGGTGGCTACACCTTC.

The rearrangement joins TRBV9 to TRBJ1-4; possibly TRBD1 for D (5 bases). This CDR3 is built from 14 residues. Trimming pared 0 bases from V and 8 bases from J, leaving 11 bases between. The germline gives CDR1 SGDLS, CDR2 YYNGEE. The CDR3 DNA reads as TGTGCCAGCAGCGTAGGGGGCGTACCAGAAAAACTGTTTTTT. Its protein product is CASSVGGVPEKLFF.

The chain is built from TRBV7-3 and TRBJ1-2, with D uncertain. The CDR3 consists of 15 residues. CDR1 is SGHTA, CDR2 FQGTGA, per germline. V shed 4 bases and J shed 8 bases, with 20 bases lying between them. The CDR3 spells CASSSSVSSFGGYTF. The CDR3 nucleotides are TGTGCCAGCAGCTCCTCCGTCTCTTCCTTCGGGGGCTACACCTTC.

The rearrangement links TRBV6-2 or TRBV6-3 to TRBJ1-5, with 8 nucleotides matching TRBD1. The V segment lost 0 bases and the J segment 9 bases; nucleotides outside the gene matches: 7. The CDR3 loop spans 15 amino acids. Germline V CDR1 and CDR2: MNHEY, SVGEGT. The CDR3 DNA is TGTGCCAGCAGTTACTCTTCACAGGGGGGAGGGCCCCAGCATTTT. Protein: CASSYSSQGGGPQHF.

This rearrangement joins TRBV5-8 to TRBJ1-2; D ambiguous. CDR1 and CDR2 (germline): SGHTS, YDEGEE. Trimming took off 3 bases at V and 1 base at J, with 13 bases between the two ends. The CDR3 length is 15 residues. In DNA form, the CDR3 reads TGTGCCAGCAGCTCCTCGCGATCGGTTAACTATGGCTACACCTTC. Its protein is CASSSSRSVNYGYTF.

The J gene is TRBJ1-4, the V gene TRBV3-1 (or the pseudogene TRBV3-2); D may be TRBD1 (5 bases). V was clipped by 5 bases and J by 8 bases, with 12 bases between them. The CDR3 length is 13 residues. The germline gives CDR1 LGHDT, CDR2 YNNKEL (reference sequence). The CDR3 bases are TGTGCCAGCAGCTTCCAGGGTATCGAAAAACTGTTTTTT. Residues: CASSFQGIEKLFF.

V gene TRBV6-5 combines with J gene TRBJ1-1; D remains ambiguous. The CDR3 length is 12 residues. V shed 2 bases and J shed 7 bases, with 8 bases lying between them. Germline lookup yields CDR1 MNHEY and CDR2 SVGAGI. This chain's CDR3 is CASSYMGDEAFF. The CDR3 nucleotides are TGTGCCAGCAGTTACATGGGAGATGAAGCTTTCTTT.

J is TRBJ2-2 and V is TRBV2; tentative D call: TRBD1 (6 bases). The V end lost 2 bases, the J end lost 1 base, and 11 bases lay between the germline ends. The V gene's germline CDR1 is SNHLY and CDR2 FYNNEI. CDR3 length equals 16 residues. CDR3 coding DNA: TGTGCCAGCAGTGAATTCGGGACACAGAACACCGGGGAGCTGTTTTTT. This encodes CASSEFGTQNTGELFF.

V is TRBV10-3 and J is TRBJ2-7; 9 bases are shared with TRBD1. The V gene's germline CDR1 is ENHRY and CDR2 SYGVKD. The CDR3 is made up of 14 amino acids. J was trimmed by 6 bases and V by 6 bases; bases with no gene match: 9. This chain's CDR3 is CAIRGRDRDLEQYF. The CDR3 DNA reads as TGTGCCATCAGGGGCCGGGACAGGGACCTCGAGCAGTACTTC.

V gene TRBV5-1 combines with J gene TRBJ1-3; the D gene is possibly TRBD1 (5 bases). Trimming removed 0 bases at V and 0 bases at J, with 16 bases between. The length of the CDR3 is 18 residues. Per the germline V gene, CDR1 is SGHRS and CDR2 is YFSETQ. CDR3 sequence: CASSLVSGTISSGNTIYF. The CDR3 DNA sequence: TGCGCCAGCAGCTTGGTTTCAGGGACTATATCCTCTGGAAACACCATATATTTT.